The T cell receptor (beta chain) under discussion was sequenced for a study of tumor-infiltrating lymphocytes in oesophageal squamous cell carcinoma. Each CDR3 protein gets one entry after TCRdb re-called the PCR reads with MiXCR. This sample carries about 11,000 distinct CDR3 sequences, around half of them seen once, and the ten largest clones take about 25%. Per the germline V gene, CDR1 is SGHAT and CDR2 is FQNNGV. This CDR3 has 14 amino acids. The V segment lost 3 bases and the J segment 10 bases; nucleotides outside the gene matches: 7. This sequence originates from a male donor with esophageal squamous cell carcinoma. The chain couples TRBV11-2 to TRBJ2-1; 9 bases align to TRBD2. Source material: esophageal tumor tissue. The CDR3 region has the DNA TGTGCCAGCAGCTTCGGGATAGCGGGAGCGGAGCAGTTCTTC. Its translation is CASSFGIAGAEQFF.